This T cell receptor beta chain emerged from a study of metastatic and nonmetastatic thyroid tumors. This CDR3 contains 18 residues. Germline CDR1 reads SGHAT; CDR2 reads FQDESV (reference sequence). V lost 5 bases, J lost 7 bases, and 27 bases lay in between. TCRdb recomputed clones from the PCR reads via MiXCR. This table holds more than 8,000 clones, approximately 44% found once. All patients were untreated before thyroid surgery. The sequence derives from a male donor with papillary thyroid cancer or a benign thyroid nodule (not recorded which). Some clones in this sample may be carry-over from other donors' samples. The chain is built from TRBV11-1 and TRBJ2-1; possibly TRBD2 for D (5 bases). Sequencing was done on a sample of tumor tissue. The DNA of the CDR3 is TGTGCCAGCAGCCTTAGGCGTGCGCAGACCCCCCGGGGAAATGAGCAGTTCTTC. Its translation: CASSLRRAQTPRGNEQFF.